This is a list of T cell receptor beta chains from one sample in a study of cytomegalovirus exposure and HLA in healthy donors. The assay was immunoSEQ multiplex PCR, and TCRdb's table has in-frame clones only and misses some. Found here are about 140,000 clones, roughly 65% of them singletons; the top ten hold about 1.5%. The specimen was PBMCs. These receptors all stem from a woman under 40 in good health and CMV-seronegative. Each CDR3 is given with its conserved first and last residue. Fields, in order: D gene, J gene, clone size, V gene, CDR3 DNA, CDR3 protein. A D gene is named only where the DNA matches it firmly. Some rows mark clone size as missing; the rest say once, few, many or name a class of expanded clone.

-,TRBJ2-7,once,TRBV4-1,TGCGCCAGCAGCCAAGACTTCGGAGAGGTCGGTTACGAGCAGTACTTC,CASSQDFGEVGYEQYF
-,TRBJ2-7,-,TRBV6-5,TGTGCCAGCAGTTACCCGGACAGCTACGAGCAGTACTTC,CASSYPDSYEQYF
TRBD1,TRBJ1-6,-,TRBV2,TGTGCCAGCCTCTTTATTTCCGGGACAGGGGGGGATCCCCTCCACTTT,CASLFISGTGGDPLHF
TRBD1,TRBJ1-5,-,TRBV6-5,TGTGCCAGCAGCTTGGACAGGAGCAATCAGCCCCAGCATTTT,CASSLDRSNQPQHF
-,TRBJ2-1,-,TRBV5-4,TGTGCCAGCAGGTTCCTGGGCCAGGGCGACAATGAGCAGTTCTTC,CASRFLGQGDNEQFF
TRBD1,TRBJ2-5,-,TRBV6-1,TGTGCCAGCAGTGAAGCGACGGGACAGGGACAAGAGACCCAGTACTTC,CASSEATGQGQETQYF
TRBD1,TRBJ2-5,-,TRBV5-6,TGTGCCAGCAGCCCCTCCACAGGGGAGTACCAAGAGACCCAGTACTTC,CASSPSTGEYQETQYF
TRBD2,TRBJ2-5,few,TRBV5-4,TGTGCCAGCAGCTTGGGTCTTACTAGCGGGTTGGAGACCCAGTACTTC,CASSLGLTSGLETQYF
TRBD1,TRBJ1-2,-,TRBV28,TGTGCCAGCGGGCCGACAGGGGGTGGCTACACCTTC,CASGPTGGGYTF
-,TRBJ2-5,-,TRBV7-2,TGTGCCAGCAGCTTAAAGAGACGGGGGGAGACCCAGTACTTC,CASSLKRRGETQYF
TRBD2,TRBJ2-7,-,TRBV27,TGTGCCAGCAGGCTAGTAGCGGGAGGGTACTACGAGCAGTACTTC,CASRLVAGGYYEQYF
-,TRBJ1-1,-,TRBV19,TGTGCCAGAGCCTCTGTACAGGGTAACACTGAAGCTTTCTTT,CARASVQGNTEAFF
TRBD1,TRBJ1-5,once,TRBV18,TGTGCCAGCTCATCCACTCCGCCAGGGGGCGGGCAGCCCCAGCATTTT,CASSSTPPGGGQPQHF
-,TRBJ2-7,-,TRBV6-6,TGTGCCAGCAGCCCACCAGGGGATCAGCAGTACTTC,CASSPPGDQQYF
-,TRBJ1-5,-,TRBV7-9,TGTTCCAGCAGCTTAGAATCCGGTAGCAATCAGCCCCAGCATTTT,CSSSLESGSNQPQHF
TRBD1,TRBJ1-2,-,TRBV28,TGTGCCAGCTACCACCCCGGGACAGGGGGCCGTGGCTACACCTTC,CASYHPGTGGRGYTF
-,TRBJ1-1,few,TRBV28,TGTGCCACCAAGGGGCTCAGAAACACTGAAGCTTTCTTT,CATKGLRNTEAFF
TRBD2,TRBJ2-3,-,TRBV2,TGTGCCAGCACCGGGGGGGTAAGCACAGATACGCAGTATTTT,CASTGGVSTDTQYF
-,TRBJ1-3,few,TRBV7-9,TGTGCCAGCAGCTCACAGGGACACACCATATATTTT,CASSSQGHTIYF
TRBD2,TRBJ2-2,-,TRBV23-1,TGCGCCAGCGGAACAGCGGGGAAGAACACCGGGGAGCTGTTTTTT,CASGTAGKNTGELFF
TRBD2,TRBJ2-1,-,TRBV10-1,TGCGCCGCTCGAGGGACTAGCAACTTCTTC,CAARGTSNFF
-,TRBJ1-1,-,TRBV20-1,TGCAGTGCGAGGGCACAGGGTGTGGCTTTCTTT,CSARAQGVAFF
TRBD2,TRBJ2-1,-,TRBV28,TGTGCCAGCAGTGACCTAGCGGACAATGAGCAGTTCTTC,CASSDLADNEQFF
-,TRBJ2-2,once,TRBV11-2,TGTGCCAGCAGGCACAGGGCGAACACCGGGGAGCTGTTTTTT,CASRHRANTGELFF
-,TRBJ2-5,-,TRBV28,TGTGCCAGCAGTTTAGGGCGAGAGCAGTACTTC,CASSLGREQYF
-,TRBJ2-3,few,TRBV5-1,TGCGCCAGCAGCTTGGATAGCAGCACAGATACGCAGTATTTT,CASSLDSSTDTQYF
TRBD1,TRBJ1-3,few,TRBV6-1,TGTGCCAGCACCCCCGGGACAGCACCAAACACCATATATTTT,CASTPGTAPNTIYF
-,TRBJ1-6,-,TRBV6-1,TGTGCCAGCAGTGAAGCGGGGGGAAATAATTCACCCCTCCACTTT,CASSEAGGNNSPLHF
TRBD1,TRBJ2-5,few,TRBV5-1,TGCGCCAGCAGCTTGGCGACGCGACAGGGGGCTATGGGCCAGTACTTC,CASSLATRQGAMGQYF
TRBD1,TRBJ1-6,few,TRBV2,TGTGCCAGCAGGATGACAGGGGAGGATTCACCCCTCCACTTT,CASRMTGEDSPLHF
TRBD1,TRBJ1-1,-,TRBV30,TGTGCCTGGAGTTGGACAGGGGTTAACACTGAAGCTTTCTTT,CAWSWTGVNTEAFF
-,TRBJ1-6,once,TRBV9,TGTGCCAGCAGCGTAGAGTGGCACTCACCCCTCCACTTT,CASSVEWHSPLHF
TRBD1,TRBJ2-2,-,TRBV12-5,TGTGCTAGTGGTTTGGTGGGGGGGTTAGTCGGGGACAGGGAGTATGAGGGAGAGCTGTTTTTT,CASGLVGGLVGDREYEGELFF